Each of the 16 T cell receptor beta chains below was sequenced from the same sample in a study of CD8+CD57+ T cells in acquired aplastic anemia. Profiles of TCR beta VDJ and CDR3 were generated from a genomic DNA template. Using its own MiXCR run on the reads, TCRdb lists one record per CDR3 protein. The data show some 190,000 distinct CDR3 sequences, roughly half seen once. Material: sorted CD4+, CD8+, or CD8+CD57+ T cells (not recorded which) from PBMCs. All receptors derive from a human donor in good health.

The chain is built from TRBV5-1 and TRBJ2-5, with D tentatively TRBD1 (6 bases). CDR3 length: 15 amino acids. Germline V lookup: CDR1 SGHRS, CDR2 YFSETQ. The V end lost 0 bases, the J end lost 5 bases, and 14 bases lay between the germline ends. In DNA form, the CDR3 reads TGCGCCAGCAGCTTGGCGGCTGGGGGCGAGGAGACCCAGTACTTC. Its translation: CASSLAAGGEETQYF. The complete variable domain, with remaining parts taken from reference TRBV5-1 and TRBJ2-5, reads KAGVTQTPRYLIKTRGQQVTLSCSPISGHRSVSWYQQTPGQGLQFLFEYFSETQRNKGNFPGRFSGRQFSNSRSEMNVSTLELGDSALYLCASSLAAGGEETQYFGPGTRLLVL.

This clonotype was detected a few times. V is TRBV15 and J is TRBJ2-7; D unclear. V lost 1 base, J lost 4 bases, and 5 bases lay in between. The CDR3 contains 12 residues. Germline values: CDR1 LNHNV, CDR2 YYDKDF (reference sequence). Here the CDR3 reads CATSRVGYEQYF. The CDR3 DNA follows: TGTGCCACCAGCAGAGTAGGTTACGAGCAGTACTTC.

The V and J genes are TRBV5-1 and TRBJ1-4; TRBD1 might be the D (5 bases). The CDR3 loop spans 16 amino acids. The germline CDR1 and CDR2 sequences are SGHRS and YFSETQ. Between the trimmed V and J ends, which lost 4 bases and 4 bases, there was a span of 17 bases. The CDR3 DNA reads TGCGCCAGCAGCGCGCCTACCGGGACCCGTAATGAAAAACTGTTTTTT. Translation: CASSAPTGTRNEKLFF. Variable domain in full (rest from reference TRBV5-1 and TRBJ1-4): KAGVTQTPRYLIKTRGQQVTLSCSPISGHRSVSWYQQTPGQGLQFLFEYFSETQRNKGNFPGRFSGRQFSNSRSEMNVSTLELGDSALYLCASSAPTGTRNEKLFFGSGTQLSVL.

The genes are TRBV20-1 and TRBJ1-2; 8 bases are a match to TRBD1. The CDR3 runs to 14 residues. CDR1 is DFQATT, CDR2 SNEGSKA, per germline (reference sequence). The ends lost 6 bases at V and 4 bases at J; junction bases unmatched: 10. CDR3 nucleotide sequence: TGCAGTGCCCGAAGGGGACAGGAAACCTATGGCTACACCTTC. It encodes CSARRGQETYGYTF.

At least ten counts were recorded for this clonotype. The chain couples TRBV19 to TRBJ1-4; D ambiguous. V was shortened by 1 base and J by 6 bases, with 9 bases between the two germline ends. The V gene's germline CDR1 is LNHDA and CDR2 SQIVND (reference sequence). The CDR3 has 14 amino acids. DNA of the CDR3: TGTGCCAGTAGTATAGGCAGGTCGGATGAAAAACTGTTTTTT. Encoded protein: CASSIGRSDEKLFF.

Of note for this clonotype: Germline and junction disagree at one end, which may indicate a read error. The chain employs TRBV2 and TRBJ1-3; D ambiguous. In germline, CDR1 is SNHLY, CDR2 FYNNEI. There are 12 residues in the CDR3. The CDR3 protein is CASSVYGDTIYF. DNA for the CDR3: TGTGCCAGCAGTGTTTATGGAGACACCATATATTTT.

This clonotype was recorded many times. This rearrangement joins TRBV6-5 to TRBJ2-1; D possibly corresponds to TRBD2 (6 bases). The CDR3 is 13 amino acids. The germline gives CDR1 MNHEY, CDR2 SVGAGI. CDR3 in DNA: TGTGCAGTAGCGGACAACTCCTACAATGAGCAGTTCTTC. It specifies CAVADNSYNEQFF.

This clonotype was counted only a few times. V usage is TRBV18 and J usage is TRBJ2-7, with 14 nucleotides matching TRBD2. From germline, CDR1 is KGHSH and CDR2 LQKENI. The V gene end was trimmed by 3 bases and the J gene end by 5 bases; junction bases not matched to a gene: 6. This CDR3 is built from 16 residues. CDR3: CASSPFTGLAGDEQYF. CDR3 nucleotides: TGTGCCAGCTCACCTTTCACGGGACTAGCGGGAGACGAGCAGTACTTC.

CDR3 bases: TGTGCCAGCAGCGAGGACATTAACTCTGGGGCCAACGTCCTGACTTTC. This sequence encodes CASSEDINSGANVLTF. This chain connects TRBV7-8 to TRBJ2-6; D is perhaps TRBD1 (5 bases). The CDR3 runs 16 residues. The germline V and J ends were trimmed by 5 bases and 0 bases, with 11 bases remaining between them. Germline-derived CDR1 and CDR2 are SGHVS and FQNEAQ.

The chain carries TRBV7-9 and TRBJ2-7; 7 nucleotides align to TRBD1. The CDR3 extends over 12 amino acids. V lost 5 bases and J lost 6; bases outside the gene matches: 4. The germline gives CDR1 SEHNR, CDR2 FQNEAQ (reference sequence). The CDR3, as DNA: TGTGCCAGCAGCCAAAGACAGGGCGAGCAGTACTTC. This encodes CASSQRQGEQYF.

This clonotype has ten or more counts. The rearrangement joins TRBV4-1 to TRBJ2-3; D not certain. V lost 4 bases and J 5 bases, leaving 10 bases between the germline ends. Per the germline V gene, CDR1 is MGHRA and CDR2 is YSYEKL. The CDR3 has 13 amino acids. The CDR3 region is CASSRSRKDTQYF. CDR3 in DNA: TGCGCCAGCAGCCGATCCCGTAAAGATACGCAGTATTTT.

The genes are TRBV24-1 and TRBJ2-1; 10 bases line up with TRBD2. The CDR3 runs 15 residues. Unmatched junction bases numbered 4, after V lost 6 bases and J lost 3 bases. Germline V gives CDR1 KGHDR, CDR2 SFDVKD. For the CDR3, the DNA is TGTGCCACCAGTCCTAGCGGGGGAAACTACAATGAGCAGTTCTTC. It translates to CATSPSGGNYNEQFF.

V gene TRBV5-1 combines with J gene TRBJ2-1; TRBD1 matches 7 bases. The CDR3 has 13 amino acids. Germline V lookup: CDR1 SGHRS, CDR2 YFSETQ. After removal of 4 bases from V and 7 bases from J, the junction contained 5 bases not matched to a gene. CDR3 region: CASSHAQGNEQFF. DNA of the CDR3: TGCGCCAGCAGCCATGCACAGGGGAATGAGCAGTTCTTC.

At least ten counts were recorded for this clonotype. The chain recombines TRBV12-3 or TRBV12-4 with TRBJ2-5; the D gene is possibly TRBD2 (5 bases). V was clipped by 3 bases and J by 10 bases, with 18 bases between them. CDR3 size: 14 residues. For the CDR3, the DNA is TGTGCCAGCAGTTTGAACCCAACGGGGTTTAACCAGTACTTC. This encodes CASSLNPTGFNQYF.

The chain uses TRBV5-1 and TRBJ1-6, with TRBD1 matching 10 bases. Per germline, CDR1 SGHRS and CDR2 YFSETQ. The CDR3 consists of 15 residues. Germline trimming cut 4 bases from V and 10 bases from J; bases unmatched to any gene: 8. CDR3 nucleotides: TGCGCCAGCAGCCAGAAGGGACAGGGGAACTCACCCCTCCACTTT. Translated, it gives CASSQKGQGNSPLHF.

This clonotype was seen at least ten times. The CDR3 DNA is TGTGCCAGCAGCAAAACTCCCGTGAGGGGCAATCAGCCCCAGCATTTT. It specifies CASSKTPVRGNQPQHF. V is TRBV11-2 and J is TRBJ1-5; D unresolved. From germline, CDR1 is SGHAT and CDR2 FQNNGV. CDR3 length: 16 residues. Trimming left V 5 bases short and J 2 bases short, with 16 bases between.